Listed here are 32 T cell receptor beta chains from one sample, sequenced in a study of blood T cells in healthy people across ages. The second PCR ran about 6 to 11 cycles with a sample-barcoded 5' primer and J-beta primers. TCRdb re-called the 5' RACE reads with MiXCR, one entry per CDR3 protein. Seen here are 650,000 to 700,000 distinct CDR3 sequences, around 32% observed once, and the top ten hold approximately 15%. Sample: blood. The source is a woman older than 75 in good health.

At least ten counts were recorded for this clonotype. The chain combines TRBV5-5 with TRBJ2-7; D possibly corresponds to TRBD1 (6 bases). Germline V gene data show CDR1 as SGHKS and CDR2 as YYEKEE (reference sequence). V was clipped by 5 bases and J by 5 bases, with 17 bases between them. This CDR3 region has 14 residues. The CDR3 protein is CASRSSQGSHEQYF. CDR3 bases: TGTGCCAGCAGATCCAGCCAGGGGTCCCACGAGCAGTACTTC.

At least ten counts were recorded for this clonotype. V gene TRBV6-5 combines with J gene TRBJ2-4, with D perhaps matching TRBD2 (6 bases). This CDR3 is 16 amino acids long. The germline CDR1 and CDR2 sequences are MNHEY and SVGAGI. Trimming removed 2 bases from V and 0 bases from J, with 11 bases in between. In nucleotides, the CDR3 is TGTGCCAGCAGTTACCCGAGGGGACTAGCCAAAAACATTCAGTACTTC. Translating gives CASSYPRGLAKNIQYF.

This clonotype was seen at least ten times. This could be a read error, since a much larger clone is one nucleotide away. The chain joins TRBV7-9 to TRBJ1-2, with TRBD1 matching 11 bases. The CDR3 runs to 14 residues. The V segment lost 4 bases and the J segment 6 bases; nucleotides outside the gene matches: 4. Germline CDR1 SEHNR, CDR2 FQNEAQ (reference sequence). CDR3 residues: CASSSSGQGDGYTF. The CDR3 region has the DNA TGTGCCAGCAGCTCATCGGGACAGGGGGATGGCTACACCTTC.

To note about this clonotype: At one end the junction does not follow the germline gene, possibly because of a read error. This chain uses TRBV7-9 with TRBJ1-1; D is unresolved. This CDR3 spans 13 amino acids. Germline lookup yields CDR1 SEHNR and CDR2 FQNEAQ (reference sequence). The CDR3 is CARSMTANTEAFF. CDR3 DNA sequence: TGTGCCCGCAGCATGACGGCGAACACTGAAGCTTTCTTT.

The table lists this clonotype with many counts. The chain combines TRBV13 with TRBJ2-3, with D possibly being TRBD2 (7 bases). This CDR3 spans 15 amino acids. Germline-derived CDR1 and CDR2 are PRHDT and FYEKMQ (reference sequence). V was pared by 6 bases and J by 4 bases, with 17 bases between. The CDR3 DNA sequence: TGTGCCAGCAGTAAAATCGGGGGGCCCTCAGATACGCAGTATTTT. Translated: CASSKIGGPSDTQYF.

A word on this clonotype: It may be a read error: a sequence one base away is much more abundant. V is TRBV10-3 and J is TRBJ2-1, with 7 bases identical to TRBD1. Germline CDR1 and CDR2: ENHRY and SYGVKD. This CDR3 comprises 20 residues. The V and J ends lost 3 bases and 4 bases, in that order; junction bases with no gene match: 21. CDR3 sequence (DNA): TGTGCCATCAGTGACAAAAGACGGCAGAGACCGGGACAGACTTACAATGAGCAGTTCTTC. It encodes CAISDKRRQRPGQTYNEQFF.

The rearrangement links TRBV20-1 to TRBJ2-7, with TRBD1 matching 8 bases. The trim removed 2 bases at V and 0 bases at J, leaving 6 bases unmatched. The CDR3 loop spans 15 amino acids. Germline lookup yields CDR1 DFQATT and CDR2 SNEGSKA (reference sequence). CDR3 loop: CSARPRDRTSYEQYF. Here the CDR3 DNA reads TGCAGTGCTAGACCGAGGGACAGGACCTCCTACGAGCAGTACTTC.

The V gene is TRBV29-1, the J gene TRBJ1-5; 9 nucleotides align to TRBD1. This CDR3 is built from 13 residues. Unmatched junction bases numbered 4, after V lost 4 bases and J lost 6 bases. Germline values: CDR1 SQVTM, CDR2 ANQGSEA. The CDR3 DNA follows: TGCAGCGTTGGGACAGGGGAGGGTCAGCCCCAGCATTTT. The encoded protein is CSVGTGEGQPQHF.

The genes are TRBV10-3 and TRBJ2-5, with 12 bases aligning to TRBD2. CDR1 is ENHRY and CDR2 is SYGVKD in the germline V gene. The CDR3 totals 16 residues. Trimming took 10 bases from V and 2 from J; bases not matched to a gene: 11. The CDR3 DNA reads as TGTGCCAGTACTAGCGGGGGGCCTATCATTCAAGAGACCCAGTACTTC. Its translation is CASTSGGPIIQETQYF.

On this clonotype itself: At one boundary the junction diverges from the germline segment, which might be a read error. The V and J genes are TRBV15 and TRBJ2-1, with 7 nucleotides matching TRBD1. The CDR3 contains 18 residues. Germline V gives CDR1 LNHNV, CDR2 YYDKDF (reference sequence). The CDR3, as DNA: TGTGCCTCCAGCGGATTAAACCGGAGGACAGGAGTTTTCCATGAGCAGTTCTTC. Translating it yields CASSGLNRRTGVFHEQFF. Complete variable domain (other parts from reference TRBV15 and TRBJ2-1): DAMVIQNPRYQVTQFGKPVTLSCSQTLNHNVMYWYQQKSSQAPKLLFHYYDKDFNNEADTPDNFQSRRPNTSFCFLDIRSPGLGDTAMYLCASSGLNRRTGVFHEQFFGPGTRLTVL.

This clonotype was recorded many times. The genes are TRBV15 and TRBJ2-1; D is unclear. V was clipped by 0 bases and J by 6 bases, with 9 bases between them. The CDR3 has 14 amino acids. Germline values: CDR1 LNHNV, CDR2 YYDKDF (reference sequence). This CDR3 is CATSRDIGVNEQFF. The CDR3 coding sequence is TGTGCCACCAGCAGAGATATTGGGGTCAATGAGCAGTTCTTC.

The V call is TRBV19, the J call TRBJ2-2; D is perhaps TRBD1 (5 bases). The CDR3 is made up of 14 amino acids. Per germline, CDR1 LNHDA and CDR2 SQIVND (reference sequence). V was trimmed by 3 bases and J by 5 bases, leaving 10 bases between them. The chain's CDR3 is CASSIIGVTGELFF. CDR3 nucleotide sequence: TGTGCCAGTAGTATTATAGGGGTTACCGGGGAGCTGTTTTTT.

To note about this clonotype: One base away lies a much larger clone, so this may be a sequencing read error. This chain links TRBV7-2 with TRBJ2-5; 15 bases match TRBD2. Trimming removed 5 bases from V and 11 bases from J; junction bases left unmatched: 12. The length of the CDR3 is 16 residues. Looked up from germline, CDR1 is SGHTA and CDR2 is FQGNSA. The CDR3 sequence is CASSRTSGGGANEQYF. The CDR3 DNA follows: TGTGCCAGCAGCCGGACTAGCGGGGGGGGAGCGAATGAGCAGTACTTC.

The genes are TRBV20-1 and TRBJ2-5; 8 bases agree with TRBD2. The end of the DNA fits TRBJ2-7 better, so the J call may be wrong. Per germline, CDR1 DFQATT and CDR2 SNEGSKA (reference sequence). This CDR3 region has 14 residues. The CDR3 loop is CSADLSGSSYEQYF. The DNA of the CDR3 is TGCAGTGCCGACTTAAGCGGGAGTAGTTACGAGCAGTACTTC.

With respect to this clonotype: This could be a read error, since a much larger clone is one nucleotide away. The rearrangement uses TRBV20-1 and TRBJ2-7; TRBD1 matches at 8 bases. J lost 7 bases, V lost 4 bases, and 9 bases had no gene match. Germline lookup yields CDR1 DFQATT and CDR2 SNEGSKA (reference sequence). This CDR3 is built from 13 residues. The CDR3 loop reads CSATPGGRREQYF. The DNA for the CDR3 is TGCAGTGCTACCCCAGGGGGCAGGAGAGAGCAGTACTTC.

This clonotype came up many times. The V and J genes are TRBV4-3 and TRBJ2-7, with 7 bases fitting TRBD2. Germline V gene lookup returns CDR1 LGHNA and CDR2 YSLEER. The J segment lost 3 bases and the V segment lost 2 bases, leaving 10 bases of the junction unmatched. This CDR3 has 16 amino acids. DNA of the CDR3: TGCGCCAGCAGCCAAAACTTTGTCGGGGGGATCTACGAGCAGTACTTC. Translation: CASSQNFVGGIYEQYF.

This clonotype was observed at least ten times. The V and J genes are TRBV3-1 and TRBJ2-3; no clear D gene. In germline, CDR1 is LGHDT, CDR2 YNNKEL (reference sequence). The ends were cut back, 4 bases at V and 3 bases at J, with 8 bases in the middle. The CDR3 consists of 13 residues. DNA for the CDR3: TGTGCCAGCAGCCGTAGACTGACAGATACGCAGTATTTT. Its protein is CASSRRLTDTQYF.

The chain recombines TRBV14 with TRBJ2-1; TRBD1 matches at 9 bases. Germline V gene sequence: CDR1 SGHDN, CDR2 FVKESK. This CDR3 has 18 residues. V shed 0 bases, J shed 5 bases, and the junction held 11 bases outside the gene matches. CDR3 loop: CASSQDLGGTGPNNEQFF. CDR3 sequence (DNA): TGTGCCAGCAGCCAAGATCTTGGAGGGACAGGGCCTAACAATGAGCAGTTCTTC.

Regarding this clonotype: A much larger clone differs by one base, so this may be a read error. V gene TRBV7-2 combines with J gene TRBJ1-2; D call uncertain. This CDR3 is built from 14 residues. The V end was cut by 2 bases, the J end by 7 bases, with 14 bases between. Germline-derived CDR1 and CDR2 are SGHTA and FQGNSA. CDR3 in DNA: TGTGCCAGCAGCTTACTAGCGCCCGAGGGTGGCTACACCTTC. Translating it yields CASSLLAPEGGYTF.

The gene calls are TRBV6-5 and TRBJ2-5; D is undetermined. The germline V gene has CDR1 MNHEY and CDR2 SVGAGI. Trimming removed 4 bases at V and 11 bases at J, with 11 bases between. The CDR3 loop spans 11 amino acids. This CDR3 reads CASSFGFLQYF. The CDR3 DNA reads TGTGCCAGCAGTTTTGGATTTCTGCAGTACTTC.

This clonotype was recorded many times. The chain has TRBV20-1 and TRBJ2-5; no reliable D call. CDR3 length: 14 residues. The V end was cut by 5 bases, the J end by 7 bases, with 20 bases between. Germline V gives CDR1 DFQATT, CDR2 SNEGSKA (reference sequence). CDR3 bases: TGCAGTGCTCCCCAAAGCAGATTGGGTCGGACCCAGTACTTC. Translating it yields CSAPQSRLGRTQYF.

Many counts were recorded for this clonotype. The genes are TRBV2 and TRBJ2-7; the D gene could be TRBD1 or TRBD2 (5 bases each). Germline-derived CDR1 and CDR2 are SNHLY and FYNNEI. Trimming took 4 bases from V and 0 from J, leaving 13 bases between them. The CDR3 sequence is 15 residues long. The CDR3 DNA is TGTGCCAGCAGTGCGCGGGCAGGGAGCTCCTACGAGCAGTACTTC. Encoded protein: CASSARAGSSYEQYF.

In this sample, this clonotype turned up many times. This may arise from a read error, as a much more abundant clone is one base away. This chain uses TRBV20-1 with TRBJ2-7; 12 bases line up with TRBD2. Germline V gene data show CDR1 as DFQATT and CDR2 as SNEGSKA (reference sequence). CDR3 length equals 14 residues. Germline trimming cut 1 base from V and 7 bases from J; bases unmatched to any gene: 5. The CDR3 bases are TGCAGTGCTAGAGGCCCTAGCGGGGGGGGAGAGCAGTACTTC. Translating it yields CSARGPSGGGEQYF.

This clonotype was found many times. V gene TRBV29-1 combines with J gene TRBJ1-2, with unresolved D. Germline CDR1 SQVTM, CDR2 ANQGSEA. V gave up 2 bases and J gave up 8 bases, with 12 bases separating them. The CDR3 runs to 12 residues. In DNA, the CDR3 is TGCAGCGTTGAAATGGCCGGGAGAGGCTACACCTTC. Translated, it gives CSVEMAGRGYTF.

This clonotype was seen at least ten times. The chain combines TRBV21-1 with TRBJ2-7; TRBD1, the table's D call, was not compared with the DNA. TRBV21-1 is noted as a pseudogene. The CDR3 length is 14 residues. For the CDR3, the DNA is TGTGCCAGCAGCAACTGGACGGGAACCTACGAGCAGTACTTC. This encodes CASSNWTGTYEQYF.

Regarding this clonotype: Just one base apart from a much larger clone, this may be a read error. This chain joins TRBV6-5 and TRBJ1-2; 8 nucleotides agree with TRBD1. CDR3 length: 12 residues. Germline V lookup: CDR1 MNHEY, CDR2 SVGAGI. The CDR3 DNA follows: TGTGCCATCCGACAGGGGTCGCGTGGCCACACCTTC. Translated: CAIRQGSRGHTF.

This clonotype came up many times. The rearrangement links TRBV2 to TRBJ2-7; D gene unclear. CDR1 and CDR2 (germline): SNHLY, FYNNEI. V gave up 6 bases and J gave up 0 bases, with 12 bases separating them. The CDR3 has 14 amino acids. CDR3 loop: CASSFDTSSYEQYF. CDR3 nucleotides: TGTGCCAGCAGCTTTGACACATCCTCCTACGAGCAGTACTTC.

The rearrangement joins TRBV6-1 to TRBJ2-2; D tentatively reads TRBD1 or TRBD2 (6 bases each). Between the trimmed V and J ends, which lost 6 bases and 4 bases, there was a span of 18 bases. The CDR3 covers 16 residues. Germline loops: CDR1 MNHNS, CDR2 SASEGT. The DNA for the CDR3 is TGTGCCAGCAGAGTGATATTCGGAGGGGGCACCGGGGAGCTGTTTTTT. Its translation is CASRVIFGGGTGELFF.

The chain couples TRBV12-3 or TRBV12-4 to TRBJ1-1, with 9 nucleotides matching TRBD1. V dropped 5 bases and J dropped 6; count of bases not matched to a gene: 16. CDR3 size: 17 residues. In DNA form, the CDR3 reads TGTGCCAGCAGTCCACCACTTTATGGACAGGGGAGGGCTGAAGCTTTCTTT. As protein: CASSPPLYGQGRAEAFF.

This clonotype occurred many times. The CDR3 reads CATSRSYNEQFF. Here the CDR3 DNA reads TGTGCCACCAGCCGCTCCTACAATGAGCAGTTCTTC. The chain combines TRBV24-1 with TRBJ2-1; D call uncertain. This CDR3 has 12 amino acids. V was clipped by 7 bases and J by 0 bases, with 3 bases between them. Germline CDR1 KGHDR, CDR2 SFDVKD.

This clonotype came up many times. The chain is built from TRBV10-2 and TRBJ1-4; D is ambiguous. The V end was cut by 6 bases, the J end by 5 bases, with 19 bases between. This CDR3 is 16 amino acids long. Germline loops: CDR1 WSHSY, CDR2 SAAADI. This CDR3 reads CASSTSAMGINEKLFF. CDR3 coding DNA: TGCGCCAGCAGCACGTCCGCGATGGGGATAAATGAAAAACTGTTTTTT.

This clonotype occurred a few times. The CDR3 loop is CAWAGVTEAFF. Written as DNA, the CDR3 is TGTGCCTGGGCAGGGGTCACTGAAGCTTTCTTT. The chain employs TRBV30 and TRBJ1-1; D possibly corresponds to TRBD1 (6 bases). The germline V gene has CDR1 GTSNPN and CDR2 SVGIG (reference sequence). Trimming removed 5 bases from V and 4 bases from J, with 8 bases in between. There are 11 residues in the CDR3.